This T cell receptor (beta chain) appears in the sequencing data of a study of cytomegalovirus exposure and HLA in healthy donors. Study as a whole: Genetic ancestry analysis placed about 80% of the roughly 400 donors that were genotyped in the Caucasian-associated cluster. Study-wide results and caveats: Later on, an analysis found that several of the most significant clusters appeared to be linked to common viral pathogens, which included parvovirus B19. Prior analysis indicated that the majority of TCR beta V segments exhibited productivity approximately 87% or approximately 30% of the time. TCR beta chains numbering some 160 were designated cytomegalovirus-associated.

The PCR contained 60 Vbeta and 13 Jbeta primers. The repertoire was sequenced with immunoSEQ multiplex PCR; TCRdb's copy has only in-frame clones and lacks some. The data hold roughly 180,000 clones, with about four fifths observed a single time. Notes on this clone: Its antigen is not known.

With 1 base removed from V and 0 bases from J, the gap between germline ends came to 10 bases. The germline gives CDR1 SGHRS, CDR2 YFSETQ. The CDR3 sequence is 15 residues long. The J gene is TRBJ1-1, the V gene TRBV5-1; D is possibly TRBD1 (5 bases). Input material: PBMCs. The sequence was obtained from a woman in her 30s in good health and CMV-seropositive. The CDR3 DNA reads TGCGCCAGCAGCTTGCGGACATTAGTGAACACTGAAGCTTTCTTT. Residues: CASSLRTLVNTEAFF.